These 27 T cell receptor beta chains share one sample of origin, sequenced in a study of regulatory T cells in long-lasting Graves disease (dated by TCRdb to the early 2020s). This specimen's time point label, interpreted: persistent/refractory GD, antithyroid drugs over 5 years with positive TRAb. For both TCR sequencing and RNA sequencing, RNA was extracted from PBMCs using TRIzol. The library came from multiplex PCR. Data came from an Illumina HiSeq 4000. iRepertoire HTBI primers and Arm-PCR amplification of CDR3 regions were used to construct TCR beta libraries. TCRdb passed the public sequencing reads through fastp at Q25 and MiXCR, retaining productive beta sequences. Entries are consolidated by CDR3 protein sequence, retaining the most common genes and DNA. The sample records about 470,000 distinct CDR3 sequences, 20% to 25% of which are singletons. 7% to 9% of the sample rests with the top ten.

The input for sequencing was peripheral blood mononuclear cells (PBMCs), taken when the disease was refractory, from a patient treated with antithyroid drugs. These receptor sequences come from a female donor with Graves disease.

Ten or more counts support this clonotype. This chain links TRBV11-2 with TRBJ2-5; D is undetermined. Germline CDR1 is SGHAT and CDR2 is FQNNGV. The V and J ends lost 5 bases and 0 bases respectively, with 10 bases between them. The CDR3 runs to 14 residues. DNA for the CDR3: TGTGCCAGCAGCCCACCCTGGAACCAAGAGACCCAGTACTTC. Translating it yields CASSPPWNQETQYF.

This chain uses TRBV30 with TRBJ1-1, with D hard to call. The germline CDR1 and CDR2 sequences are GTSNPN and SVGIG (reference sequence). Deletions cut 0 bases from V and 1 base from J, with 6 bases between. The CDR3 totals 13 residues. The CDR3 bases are TGTGCCTGGAGTGTAAATCAGAACACTGAAGCTTTCTTT. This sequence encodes CAWSVNQNTEAFF.

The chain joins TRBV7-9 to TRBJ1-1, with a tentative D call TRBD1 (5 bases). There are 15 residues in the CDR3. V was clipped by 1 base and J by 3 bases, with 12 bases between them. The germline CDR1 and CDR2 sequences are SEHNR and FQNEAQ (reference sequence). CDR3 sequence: CASSLGGGFDTEAFF. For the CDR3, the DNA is TGTGCCAGCAGCTTAGGGGGGGGATTTGACACTGAAGCTTTCTTT.

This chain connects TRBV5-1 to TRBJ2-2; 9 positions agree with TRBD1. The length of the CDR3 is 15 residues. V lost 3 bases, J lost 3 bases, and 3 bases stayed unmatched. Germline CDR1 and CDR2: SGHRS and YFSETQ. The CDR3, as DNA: TGCGCCAGCAGCTCCGGGACAGGGCACACCGGGGAGCTGTTTTTT. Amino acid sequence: CASSSGTGHTGELFF. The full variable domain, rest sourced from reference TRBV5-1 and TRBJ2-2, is KAGVTQTPRYLIKTRGQQVTLSCSPISGHRSVSWYQQTPGQGLQFLFEYFSETQRNKGNFPGRFSGRQFSNSRSEMNVSTLELGDSALYLCASSSGTGHTGELFFGEGSRLTVL.

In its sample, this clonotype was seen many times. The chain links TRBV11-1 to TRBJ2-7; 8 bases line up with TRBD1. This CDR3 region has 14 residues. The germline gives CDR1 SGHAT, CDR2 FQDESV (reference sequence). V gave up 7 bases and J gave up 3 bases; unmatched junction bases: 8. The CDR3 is CASTPGGSGYEQYF. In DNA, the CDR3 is TGTGCCAGCACCCCAGGGGGCTCGGGCTACGAGCAGTACTTC.

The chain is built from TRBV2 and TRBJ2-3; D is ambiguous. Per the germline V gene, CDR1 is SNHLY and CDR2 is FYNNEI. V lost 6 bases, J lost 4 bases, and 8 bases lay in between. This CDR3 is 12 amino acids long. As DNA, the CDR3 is TGTGCCAGCAGCCGAAACGCAGATACGCAGTATTTT. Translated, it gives CASSRNADTQYF.

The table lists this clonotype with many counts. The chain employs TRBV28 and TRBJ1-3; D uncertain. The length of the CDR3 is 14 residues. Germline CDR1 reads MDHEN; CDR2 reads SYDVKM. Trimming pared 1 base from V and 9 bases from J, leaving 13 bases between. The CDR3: CASSLLGSVGTIYF. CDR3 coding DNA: TGTGCCAGCAGTTTATTGGGGTCGGTTGGCACCATATATTTT.

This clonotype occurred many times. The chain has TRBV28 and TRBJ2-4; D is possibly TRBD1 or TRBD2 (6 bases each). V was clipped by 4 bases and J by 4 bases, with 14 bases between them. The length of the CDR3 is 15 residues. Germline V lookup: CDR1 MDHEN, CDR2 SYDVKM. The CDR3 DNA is TGTGCCAGCAGTTCCTACAGGGAGGCTAAAAACATTCAGTACTTC. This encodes CASSSYREAKNIQYF.

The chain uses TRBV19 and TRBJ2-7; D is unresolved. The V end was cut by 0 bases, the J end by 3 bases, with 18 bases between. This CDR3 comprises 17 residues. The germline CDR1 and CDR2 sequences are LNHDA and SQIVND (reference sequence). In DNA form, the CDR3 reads TGTGCCAGTAGTATAGATGGTTACAACCAAGCAGGCTACGAGCAGTACTTC. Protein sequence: CASSIDGYNQAGYEQYF.

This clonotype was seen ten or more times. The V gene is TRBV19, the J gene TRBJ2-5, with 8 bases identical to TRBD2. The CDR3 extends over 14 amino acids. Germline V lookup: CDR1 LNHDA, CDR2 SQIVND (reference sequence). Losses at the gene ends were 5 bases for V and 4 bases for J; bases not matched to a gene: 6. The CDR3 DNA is TGTGCCAGTAGTTCGGCCGGGACTAGAGAGACCCAGTACTTC. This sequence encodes CASSSAGTRETQYF.

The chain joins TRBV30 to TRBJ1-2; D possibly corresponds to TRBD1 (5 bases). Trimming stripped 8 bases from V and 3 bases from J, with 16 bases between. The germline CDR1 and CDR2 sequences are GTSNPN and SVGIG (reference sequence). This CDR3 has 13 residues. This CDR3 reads CAGDRNVDYGYTF. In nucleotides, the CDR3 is TGTGCCGGGGACCGAAACGTGGACTATGGCTACACCTTC.

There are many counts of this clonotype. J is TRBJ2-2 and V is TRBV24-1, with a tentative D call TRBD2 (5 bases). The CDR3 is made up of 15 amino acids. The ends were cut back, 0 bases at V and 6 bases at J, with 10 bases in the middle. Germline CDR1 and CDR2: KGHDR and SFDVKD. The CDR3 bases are TGTGCCACCAGTGATTTGGCGAGGGCCGCCGGGGAGCTGTTTTTT. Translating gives CATSDLARAAGELFF.

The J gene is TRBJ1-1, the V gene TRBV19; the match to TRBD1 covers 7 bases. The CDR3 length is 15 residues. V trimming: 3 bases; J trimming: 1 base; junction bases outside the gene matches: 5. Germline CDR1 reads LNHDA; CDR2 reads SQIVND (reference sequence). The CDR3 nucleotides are TGTGCCAGTAGTATGACAGGGTTGGAGAACACTGAAGCTTTCTTT. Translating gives CASSMTGLENTEAFF.

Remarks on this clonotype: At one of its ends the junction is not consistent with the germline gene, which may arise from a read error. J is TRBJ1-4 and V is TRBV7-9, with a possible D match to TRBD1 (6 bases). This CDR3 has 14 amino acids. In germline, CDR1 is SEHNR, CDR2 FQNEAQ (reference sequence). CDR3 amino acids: CASSYRETNGKLFF. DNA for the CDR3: TGTGCCAGCAGCTACAGGGAAACTAATGGAAAACTGTTTTTT.

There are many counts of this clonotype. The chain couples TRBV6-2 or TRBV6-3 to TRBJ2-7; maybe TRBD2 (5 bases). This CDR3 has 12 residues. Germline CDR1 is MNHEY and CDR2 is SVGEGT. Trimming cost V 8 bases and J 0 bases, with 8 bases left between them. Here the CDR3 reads CASAGRSYEQYF. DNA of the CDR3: TGTGCCAGCGCGGGCCGCTCCTACGAGCAGTACTTC.

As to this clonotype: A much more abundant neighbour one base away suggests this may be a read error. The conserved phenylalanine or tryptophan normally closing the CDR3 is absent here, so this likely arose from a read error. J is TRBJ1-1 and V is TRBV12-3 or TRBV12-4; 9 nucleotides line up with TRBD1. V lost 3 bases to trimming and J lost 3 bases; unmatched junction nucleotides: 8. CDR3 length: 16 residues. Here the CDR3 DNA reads TGTGCCAGCAGTTTCGGACAGGGGATGGGGGACACTGAAGCTTTCTCT. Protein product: CASSFGQGMGDTEAFS.

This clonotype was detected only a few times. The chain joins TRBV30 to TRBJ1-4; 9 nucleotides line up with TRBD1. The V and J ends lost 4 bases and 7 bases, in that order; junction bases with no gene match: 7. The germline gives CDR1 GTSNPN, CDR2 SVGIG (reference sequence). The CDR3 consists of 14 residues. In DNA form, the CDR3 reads TGTGCCTGGAATACACAGGGGGCTTTTGAAAAACTGTTTTTT. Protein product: CAWNTQGAFEKLFF.

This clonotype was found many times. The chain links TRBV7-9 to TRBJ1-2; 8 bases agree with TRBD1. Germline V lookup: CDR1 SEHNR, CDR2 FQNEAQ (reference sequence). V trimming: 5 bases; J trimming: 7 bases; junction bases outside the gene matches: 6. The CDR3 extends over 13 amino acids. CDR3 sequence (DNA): TGTGCCAGCAGCATGTCAGGGGGCTCTGGCTACACCTTC. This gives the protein CASSMSGGSGYTF.

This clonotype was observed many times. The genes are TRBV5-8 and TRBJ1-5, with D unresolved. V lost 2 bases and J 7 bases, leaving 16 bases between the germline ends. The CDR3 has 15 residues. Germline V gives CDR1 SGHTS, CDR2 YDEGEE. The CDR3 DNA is TGTGCCAGCAGCTTAGGTGACGGTCTGTGGCAGCCCCAGCATTTT. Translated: CASSLGDGLWQPQHF.

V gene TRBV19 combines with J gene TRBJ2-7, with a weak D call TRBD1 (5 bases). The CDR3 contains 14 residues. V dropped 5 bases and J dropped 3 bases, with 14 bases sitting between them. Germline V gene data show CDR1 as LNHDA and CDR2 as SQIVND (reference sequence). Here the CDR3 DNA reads TGTGCCAGTAGTGGGGCGGAGCTGAACTACGAGCAGTACTTC. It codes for CASSGAELNYEQYF.

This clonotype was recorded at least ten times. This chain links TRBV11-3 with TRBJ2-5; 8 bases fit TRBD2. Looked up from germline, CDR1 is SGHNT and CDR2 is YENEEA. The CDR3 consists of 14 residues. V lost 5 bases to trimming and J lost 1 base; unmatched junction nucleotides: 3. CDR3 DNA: TGTGCCAGCAGCAGCGGGGGTCTCCAAGAGACCCAGTACTTC. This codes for CASSSGGLQETQYF.

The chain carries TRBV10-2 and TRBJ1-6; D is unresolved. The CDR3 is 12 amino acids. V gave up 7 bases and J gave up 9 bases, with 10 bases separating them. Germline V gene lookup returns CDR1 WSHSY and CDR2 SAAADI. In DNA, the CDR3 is TGCGCCAGCAACTTCGGGAGTTCACCCCTCCACTTT. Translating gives CASNFGSSPLHF.

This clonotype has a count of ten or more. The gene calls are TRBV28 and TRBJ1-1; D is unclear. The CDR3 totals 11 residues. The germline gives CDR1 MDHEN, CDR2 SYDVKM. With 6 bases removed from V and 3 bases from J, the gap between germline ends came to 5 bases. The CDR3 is CASSRYTEAFF. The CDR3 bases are TGTGCCAGCAGCAGATACACTGAAGCTTTCTTT.

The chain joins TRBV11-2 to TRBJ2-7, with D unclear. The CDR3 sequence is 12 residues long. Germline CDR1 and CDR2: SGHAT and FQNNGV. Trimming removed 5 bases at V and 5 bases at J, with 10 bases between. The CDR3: CASSAPVDEQYF. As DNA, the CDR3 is TGTGCCAGCAGCGCCCCAGTGGACGAGCAGTACTTC.

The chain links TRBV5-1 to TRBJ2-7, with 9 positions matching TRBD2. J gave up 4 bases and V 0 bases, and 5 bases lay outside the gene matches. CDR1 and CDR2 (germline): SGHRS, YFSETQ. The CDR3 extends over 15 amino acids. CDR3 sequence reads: CASSLGTSDRYEQYF. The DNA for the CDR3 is TGCGCCAGCAGCTTGGGGACTAGCGATAGGTACGAGCAGTACTTC.

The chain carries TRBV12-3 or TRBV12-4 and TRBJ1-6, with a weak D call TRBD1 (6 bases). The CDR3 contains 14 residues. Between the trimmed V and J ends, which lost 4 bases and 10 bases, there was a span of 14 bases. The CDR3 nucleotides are TGTGCCAGCAGTTACAAAAGGGGGTGGTCACCCCTCCACTTT. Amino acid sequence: CASSYKRGWSPLHF.

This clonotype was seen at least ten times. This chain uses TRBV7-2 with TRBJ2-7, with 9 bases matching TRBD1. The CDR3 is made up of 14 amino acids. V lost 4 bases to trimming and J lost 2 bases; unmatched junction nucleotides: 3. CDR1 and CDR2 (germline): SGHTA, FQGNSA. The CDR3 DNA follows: TGTGCCAGCAGCTCCGGGACAGGGACCTACGAGCAGTACTTC. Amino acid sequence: CASSSGTGTYEQYF.